The 30 T cell receptor beta chains reported below all come from one sample, sequenced in a study of blood T cells in healthy people across ages. Using a J-beta primer mix together with a sample-barcoded 5' primer, a second PCR was run for roughly 7 to 12 cycles. From the 5' RACE reads, TCRdb called clonotypes with MiXCR, one entry per CDR3 protein. The table lists 1.5 million to 1.9 million distinct CDR3 sequences, roughly 43% of them singletons, with 4% in the top ten. The sequencing sample was made of blood. These receptors came from a young woman in good health.

The chain has TRBV12-3 or TRBV12-4 and TRBJ1-2, with 8 bases fitting TRBD1. The CDR3 covers 15 residues. Trimming cost V 5 bases and J 6 bases; bases outside gene matches: 11. The CDR3: CASSPDRGGINGYTF. The CDR3 region has the DNA TGTGCCAGCAGTCCTGACAGGGGTGGAATTAATGGCTACACCTTC.

This clonotype turned up a few times. The genes are TRBV27 and TRBJ2-5, with D tentatively TRBD2 (6 bases). V lost 5 bases to trimming and J lost 4 bases, with 11 bases between them. Germline V lookup: CDR1 MNHEY, CDR2 SMNVEV (reference sequence). The CDR3 spans 13 residues. The CDR3 sequence is CASSLQEGETQYF. The CDR3 region has the DNA TGTGCCAGCAGTCTCCAGGAGGGAGAGACCCAGTACTTC.

The gene calls are TRBV10-3 and TRBJ1-2; D gene unclear. Germline V gene data show CDR1 as ENHRY and CDR2 as SYGVKD. The V gene lost 8 bases and the J gene lost 5 bases, with 3 bases spanning the gap. The CDR3 extends over 9 amino acids. The chain's CDR3 is CAIDYGYTF. Written as DNA, the CDR3 is TGTGCCATCGATTATGGCTACACCTTC.

This clonotype turned up a few times. The chain combines TRBV27 with TRBJ1-2; no reliable D call. The V end was cut by 0 bases, the J end by 0 bases, with 11 bases between. Germline loops: CDR1 MNHEY, CDR2 SMNVEV (reference sequence). This CDR3 is 16 amino acids long. CDR3 in amino acids: CASSLSAGLANYGYTF. CDR3 bases: TGTGCCAGCAGTTTATCGGCAGGCCTCGCTAACTATGGCTACACCTTC.

This clonotype has just a few counts. The chain links TRBV20-1 to TRBJ1-1, with D possibly TRBD1 on 5 matching bases. The length of the CDR3 is 11 residues. Looked up from germline, CDR1 is DFQATT and CDR2 is SNEGSKA (reference sequence). Here the CDR3 reads CRAFKGTEAFF. For the CDR3, the DNA is TGCAGAGCTTTTAAGGGGACTGAAGCTTTCTTT.

This rearrangement joins TRBV7-2 to TRBJ2-7; 9 positions match TRBD2. CDR1 is SGHTA, CDR2 FQGNSA, per germline. The CDR3 runs 17 residues. V shed 1 base, J shed 7 bases, and the junction held 14 bases outside the gene matches. The CDR3, as DNA: TGTGCCAGCAGCTTAGTCGCGACTAGCGGCTCCTACAATGAGCAGTACTTC. Residues: CASSLVATSGSYNEQYF. Together with reference TRBV7-2 and TRBJ2-7, the CDR3 gives the full variable domain: GAGVSQSPSNKVTEKGKDVELRCDPISGHTALYWYRQSLGQGLEFLIYFQGNSAPDKSGLPSDRFSAERTGGSVSTLTIQRTQQEDSAVYLCASSLVATSGSYNEQYFGPGTRLTVT.

The V call is TRBV13, the J call TRBJ1-4; unclear D gene. Trimming left V 1 base short and J 0 bases short, with 9 bases between. The CDR3 consists of 16 residues. Germline V CDR1 and CDR2: PRHDT, FYEKMQ (reference sequence). DNA of the CDR3: TGTGCCAGCAGCTTAGCCGGGGAAGCAACTAATGAAAAACTGTTTTTT. Translating gives CASSLAGEATNEKLFF.

A few counts support this clonotype. The chain carries TRBV14 and TRBJ2-5; D unclear. Near its end, the DNA agrees better with TRBJ2-7, so the J call may be wrong. The V gene's germline CDR1 is SGHDN and CDR2 FVKESK. This CDR3 spans 13 amino acids. The CDR3 bases are TGTGCCAGCAGCCCTGGCCAGGTCCGCGAGCAGTACTTC. It encodes CASSPGQVREQYF.

The chain couples TRBV6-1 to TRBJ1-5; 9 nucleotides match TRBD1. V trimming: 2 bases; J trimming: 8 bases; junction bases outside the gene matches: 7. CDR3 length: 15 amino acids. Per the germline V gene, CDR1 is MNHNS and CDR2 is SASEGT. CDR3 protein: CASSEWGTGYEPQHF. The DNA of the CDR3 is TGTGCCAGCAGTGAATGGGGGACAGGGTACGAGCCCCAGCATTTT.

This clonotype was seen a single time. The chain combines TRBV2 with TRBJ1-2; D is possibly TRBD1 (5 bases). Germline assignment: CDR1 SNHLY and CDR2 FYNNEI. The V end was cut by 4 bases, the J end by 5 bases, with 17 bases between. The length of the CDR3 is 15 residues. In DNA, the CDR3 is TGTGCCAGCAGTGGACAGCCCCGTGGGCTGTATGGCTACACCTTC. This translates into CASSGQPRGLYGYTF.

This rearrangement joins TRBV29-1 to TRBJ2-2; D unclear. The CDR3 consists of 8 residues. Between the trimmed V and J ends, which lost 7 bases and 6 bases, there was a span of 0 bases. Germline CDR1 reads SQVTM; CDR2 reads ANQGSEA. The CDR3 DNA sequence: TGCAGCGCCGGGGAGCTGTTTTTT. It translates to CSAGELFF.

The chain employs TRBV6-2 or TRBV6-3 and TRBJ2-3; 8 nucleotides align to TRBD1. The trim removed 4 bases at V and 5 bases at J, leaving 11 bases unmatched. Per germline, CDR1 MNHEY and CDR2 SVGEGT. The CDR3 runs 16 residues. CDR3 DNA: TGTGCCAGCAGTTTACAACAGGGGGTCCAAGGAGATACGCAGTATTTT. Translating it yields CASSLQQGVQGDTQYF.

J is TRBJ2-7 and V is TRBV20-1, with a weak D call TRBD2 (5 bases). Germline CDR1 reads DFQATT; CDR2 reads SNEGSKA (reference sequence). V lost 7 bases and J 2 bases, leaving 15 bases between the germline ends. This CDR3 contains 13 residues. The CDR3 spells CSGGNRGTYEQYF. The CDR3 DNA reads as TGCAGTGGAGGGAACCGAGGAACCTACGAGCAGTACTTC.

The chain has TRBV25-1 and TRBJ2-7, with D possibly being TRBD1 (6 bases). The DNA end is a closer match to TRBJ2-4, so the J assignment may be wrong. This CDR3 contains 15 residues. Germline loops: CDR1 MGHDK, CDR2 SYGVNS. Written as DNA, the CDR3 is TGTGCCAGCAGTGCAGGGGTCGGGCAGGTGGACATTCAGTACTTC. This translates into CASSAGVGQVDIQYF.

This clonotype was recorded many times. The chain joins TRBV6-2 or TRBV6-3 to TRBJ2-7; 7 bases align to TRBD1. V lost 4 bases and J lost 4; bases outside the gene matches: 1. This CDR3 is built from 12 residues. CDR1 and CDR2 from the germline V gene are MNHEY and SVGEGT. The CDR3 coding sequence is TGTGCCAGCAGTTGGACAGGTTACGAGCAGTACTTC. As protein: CASSWTGYEQYF.

The chain is built from TRBV12-3 or TRBV12-4 and TRBJ2-5, with TRBD2 matching over 9 bases. Losses at the gene ends were 5 bases for V and 3 bases for J; bases not matched to a gene: 10. The CDR3 consists of 16 residues. CDR3: CASSTWDSGGKETQYF. The CDR3 DNA follows: TGTGCCAGCAGTACCTGGGATAGCGGGGGAAAAGAGACCCAGTACTTC.

This clonotype was counted only a few times. This sequence joins TRBV27 and TRBJ1-6; no definite D call. V dropped 2 bases and J dropped 7 bases, with 15 bases sitting between them. The CDR3 is made up of 16 amino acids. The V gene's germline CDR1 is MNHEY and CDR2 SMNVEV (reference sequence). The CDR3 DNA reads TGTGCCAGCAGTTTAAATCGGGATAGACCAAATTCACCCCTCCACTTT. It yields the protein CASSLNRDRPNSPLHF.

This clonotype appeared a few times. The chain couples TRBV3-1 to TRBJ2-7; D not certain. V gave up 0 bases and J gave up 2 bases, with 11 bases separating them. Germline assignment: CDR1 LGHDT and CDR2 YNNKEL (reference sequence). The length of the CDR3 is 15 residues. CDR3 nucleotide sequence: TGTGCCAGCAGCCAAGACCGTCAGGATGCCTACGAGCAGTACTTC. Its translation is CASSQDRQDAYEQYF.

J is TRBJ2-1 and V is TRBV5-1; weak D call: TRBD1 (6 bases). The J call may be wrong; the DNA end is better matched by TRBJ2-7. Per germline, CDR1 SGHRS and CDR2 YFSETQ. The CDR3 loop spans 16 amino acids. The CDR3, as DNA: TGCGCCAGCAGCTTGAATCCCCAGGGGACCCCCGACGAGCAGTACTTC. Its protein is CASSLNPQGTPDEQYF.

This chain uses TRBV29-1 with TRBJ1-2; maybe TRBD1 (6 bases). Trimming pared 7 bases from V and 5 bases from J, leaving 17 bases between. The CDR3 spans 13 residues. Germline CDR1 and CDR2: SQVTM and ANQGSEA. DNA for the CDR3: TGCAGCGCCGGGGGGGGGCTTAAGTATGGCTACACCTTC. This sequence encodes CSAGGGLKYGYTF.

The chain links TRBV5-1 to TRBJ1-4, with D perhaps TRBD1 (5 bases). The CDR3 length is 17 residues. In germline, CDR1 is SGHRS, CDR2 YFSETQ. V lost 0 bases and J 4 bases, leaving 16 bases between the germline ends. CDR3 amino acids: CASSLGPSGTDNEKLFF. The CDR3 DNA reads TGCGCCAGCAGCTTGGGACCATCCGGGACGGATAATGAAAAACTGTTTTTT.

This clonotype came up many times. The rearrangement uses TRBV19 and TRBJ1-5; D perhaps matches TRBD1 (6 bases). V was shortened by 3 bases and J by 7 bases, with 19 bases between the two germline ends. CDR3 length: 16 amino acids. Germline CDR1 is LNHDA and CDR2 is SQIVND (reference sequence). The CDR3 sequence is CASSITGAGTRQPQHF. CDR3 sequence (DNA): TGTGCCAGTAGTATTACAGGAGCAGGGACAAGACAGCCCCAGCATTTT.

The chain couples TRBV7-6 to TRBJ1-5, with 8 positions matching TRBD1. Germline CDR1 SGHVS, CDR2 FNYEAQ. There are 16 residues in the CDR3. Trimming cost V 5 bases and J 3 bases; bases outside gene matches: 9. CDR3 sequence (DNA): TGTGCCAGCAGCCAAGAAATGGACAGGGTCAATCAGCCCCAGCATTTT. Translation: CASSQEMDRVNQPQHF.

The sample holds a few counts of this clonotype. The chain recombines TRBV3-1 with TRBJ1-6; D not resolved. This CDR3 is 16 amino acids long. V dropped 4 bases and J dropped 10 bases, with 20 bases sitting between them. In germline, CDR1 is LGHDT, CDR2 YNNKEL (reference sequence). As DNA, the CDR3 is TGTGCCAGCAGCCTCGCCGCGTTCCTTTCTGGGTCACCCCTCCACTTT. Its translation: CASSLAAFLSGSPLHF.

V is TRBV18 and J is TRBJ2-3; D is uncertain. Germline assignment: CDR1 KGHSH and CDR2 LQKENI. The CDR3 contains 14 residues. Trimming took off 0 bases at V and 0 bases at J, with 4 bases between the two ends. CDR3 region: CASSPPVSTDTQYF. The CDR3 DNA follows: TGTGCCAGCTCACCACCGGTCAGCACAGATACGCAGTATTTT.

This chain connects TRBV10-3 to TRBJ1-1; a weak D match, TRBD1 (5 bases). The CDR3 runs to 13 residues. V was clipped by 9 bases and J by 9 bases, with 20 bases between them. Germline-derived CDR1 and CDR2 are ENHRY and SYGVKD. The CDR3 DNA reads as TGTGCCATAGCCCGGGACCAAGAAACTAAAGCTTTCTTT. As protein: CAIARDQETKAFF.

The chain couples TRBV19 to TRBJ2-1; D remains unclear. The CDR3 runs 13 residues. Germline V gene data show CDR1 as LNHDA and CDR2 as SQIVND (reference sequence). Between the trimmed V and J ends, which lost 5 bases and 10 bases, there was a span of 15 bases. The CDR3 DNA reads as TGTGCCAGTAGTCCCCGACCCATTCGGGAGCAGTTCTTC. Its protein is CASSPRPIREQFF.

J is TRBJ1-1 and V is TRBV18, with D maybe TRBD1 (5 bases). V dropped 6 bases and J dropped 5 bases, with 16 bases sitting between them. The germline gives CDR1 KGHSH, CDR2 LQKENI. CDR3 length equals 14 residues. The CDR3 DNA is TGTGCCAGCTCCCCCGGCGCAGGGTGGACTGAAGCTTTCTTT. This codes for CASSPGAGWTEAFF.

The genes are TRBV14 and TRBJ2-1; the D is unclear. The J call is in doubt because the DNA end fits TRBJ2-7 better. This CDR3 comprises 16 residues. In germline, CDR1 is SGHDN, CDR2 FVKESK. CDR3 loop: CASSQVVFKAYNEQYF. In nucleotides, the CDR3 is TGTGCCAGCAGCCAAGTAGTCTTTAAAGCCTACAATGAGCAGTACTTC.

Remarks on this clonotype: The junction differs from germline at one of its ends, possibly a read error. V is TRBV2 and J is TRBJ2-1; 7 nucleotides align to TRBD2. Germline loops: CDR1 SNHLY, CDR2 FYNNEI. This CDR3 region has 12 residues. CDR3 in amino acids: CASREEAGTQFF. In nucleotides, the CDR3 is TGTGCCAGCAGAGAAGAAGCGGGGACCCAGTTCTTC.